In this sample, the clone carrying this TCR beta chain turned up once. These data belong to a study of blood T cell repertoires in COVID-19. Repertoires were generated with immunoSEQ multiplex PCR, while TCRdb's copy carries only in-frame clones and drops some. The data contain some 100,000 clones, just under 85% of them singletons. Germline CDR1 and CDR2: SNHLY and FYNNEI. The V and J ends lost 6 bases and 2 bases respectively, with 7 bases between them. The CDR3 consists of 12 residues. This sequence originates from a woman in her 70s with active or convalescent COVID-19. V is TRBV2 and J is TRBJ1-2; D unresolved. The sequenced material came from peripheral blood. CDR3 amino acids: CASRGRNYGYTF. The DNA for the CDR3 is TGTGCCAGCAGGGGCAGGAACTATGGCTACACCTTC.